The sequence of this T cell receptor beta chain was determined in a study of blood T cell repertoires in COVID-19. Measured with immunoSEQ multiplex PCR; TCRdb has only the in-frame clones, and not every one. The table has 250,000 to 400,000 clones, almost 90% seen once. The CDR3 consists of 16 residues. V lost 2 bases to trimming and J lost 1 base, with 12 bases between them. Germline loops: CDR1 LGHDT, CDR2 YNNKEL (reference sequence). This clone was seen a few times. The sequence derives from a woman in her twenties or thirties with COVID-19, enrolled during active disease. The chain couples TRBV3-1 (or the pseudogene TRBV3-2) to TRBJ1-3; no reliable D call. Sequences were obtained from peripheral blood. This CDR3 reads CASSQSTAISGNTIYF. In DNA form, the CDR3 reads TGTGCCAGCAGCCAATCCACAGCTATTTCTGGAAACACCATATATTTT.